The 22 T cell receptor beta chains in this list originate from one sample, sequenced in a study of CD8 T cells in Susac syndrome. The authors reverse transcribed roughly 0.5 to 1 ug RNA with random hexamers. TCRdb recomputed calls from the immunoSEQ multiplex PCR reads with MiXCR, one row per CDR3 protein. The data hold approximately 160,000 distinct CDR3 sequences, with approximately 94% observed a single time. Specimen: CD4+ T cells from PBMCs. These receptors originate from a human donor with multiple sclerosis.

V usage is TRBV16 and J usage is TRBJ1-2; D call uncertain. Germline V gene data show CDR1 as KGHSY and CDR2 as FQNENV. The length of the CDR3 is 15 residues. The ends were cut back, 6 bases at V and 2 bases at J, with 16 bases in the middle. CDR3 sequence reads: CASRDSHYTNYGYTF. In DNA form, the CDR3 reads TGTGCCAGCAGAGACTCGCATTATACCAACTATGGCTACACCTTC.

V gene TRBV4-3 combines with J gene TRBJ2-1; TRBD2 aligns across 11 bases. Per germline, CDR1 LGHNA and CDR2 YSLEER. Unmatched junction bases numbered 13, after V lost 4 bases and J lost 8 bases. There are 17 residues in the CDR3. CDR3 sequence: CASSPQTTSGTLYEQFF. The CDR3 nucleotides are TGCGCCAGCAGCCCGCAAACGACTAGCGGGACTCTCTATGAGCAGTTCTTC.

The rearrangement joins TRBV20-1 to TRBJ2-7, with D perhaps matching TRBD2 (6 bases). Germline CDR1 reads DFQATT; CDR2 reads SNEGSKA (reference sequence). The V end was cut by 0 bases, the J end by 1 base, with 13 bases between. The CDR3 is made up of 15 amino acids. CDR3 in amino acids: CSARDGGSYSYEQYF. The CDR3 nucleotides read TGCAGTGCTAGAGATGGAGGGAGTTATTCCTACGAGCAGTACTTC.

The V call is TRBV20-1, the J call TRBJ2-1, with 8 nucleotides matching TRBD2. Germline-derived CDR1 and CDR2 are DFQATT and SNEGSKA (reference sequence). The CDR3 contains 16 residues. Trimming at V came to 0 bases and at J to 2 bases, leaving 6 bases not matched to a gene. CDR3 nucleotide sequence: TGCAGTGCTAGAGACCCAGCGGGAGACCCCTACAATGAGCAGTTCTTC. Translating gives CSARDPAGDPYNEQFF.

The chain is built from TRBV5-4 and TRBJ2-7; the D gene is possibly TRBD1 (5 bases). The V end lost 2 bases, the J end lost 5 bases, and 14 bases lay between the germline ends. The V gene's germline CDR1 is SGHNT and CDR2 YYREEE (reference sequence). This CDR3 is built from 14 residues. The CDR3: CASSLRDRTHEQYF. CDR3 nucleotide sequence: TGTGCCAGCAGCTTACGAGACAGAACTCACGAGCAGTACTTC.

To note about this clonotype: As the CDR3 is not closed by the conserved phenylalanine or tryptophan, this likely results from a read error. The J gene is TRBJ1-1, the V gene TRBV20-1; perhaps TRBD1 as D (6 bases). The CDR3 consists of 16 residues. CDR1 and CDR2 (germline): DFQATT, SNEGSKA (reference sequence). Deletions cut 0 bases from V and 1 base from J, with 15 bases between. The CDR3 DNA is TGCAGTGCTAGAGATCCCAGGGGCGGTGGGAACACTGAAGCTTTCCTT. Protein sequence: CSARDPRGGGNTEAFL.

The chain uses TRBV2 and TRBJ2-7; 9 nucleotides align to TRBD2. Germline lookup yields CDR1 SNHLY and CDR2 FYNNEI. This CDR3 comprises 13 residues. J was trimmed by 0 bases and V by 9 bases; bases with no gene match: 3. The CDR3 here is CASHSGSSYEQYF. CDR3 DNA sequence: TGTGCCAGTCATAGCGGGAGCTCCTACGAGCAGTACTTC.

The genes are TRBV28 and TRBJ2-3; D perhaps matches TRBD2 (6 bases). The CDR3 runs 14 residues. CDR1 is MDHEN, CDR2 SYDVKM, per germline. V lost 3 bases, J lost 7 bases, and 14 bases lay in between. The CDR3 region is CASSFGGRVNTQYF. DNA of the CDR3: TGTGCCAGCAGTTTCGGGGGTAGAGTGAATACGCAGTATTTT.

The J gene is TRBJ2-5, the V gene TRBV29-1; 12 bases are shared with TRBD2. The germline CDR1 and CDR2 sequences are SQVTM and ANQGSEA. V gave up 0 bases and J gave up 5 bases; unmatched junction bases: 1. This CDR3 contains 14 residues. CDR3 coding DNA: TGCAGCGTTGAAGAGGGACTAGCGGGCGAGACCCAGTACTTC. As protein: CSVEEGLAGETQYF.

V is TRBV5-1 and J is TRBJ2-5; TRBD2 matches 12 bases. With V trimmed by 4 bases and J by 2 bases, 6 bases remained unmatched. CDR1 is SGHRS and CDR2 is YFSETQ in the germline V gene. The CDR3 totals 16 residues. The CDR3 DNA follows: TGCGCCAGCAGCCTAGAGACTAGCGGGAGTCAAGAGACCCAGTACTTC. It translates to CASSLETSGSQETQYF.

V and J are TRBV12-3 or TRBV12-4 and TRBJ2-7, with 10 bases lining up with TRBD1. This CDR3 region has 14 residues. Unmatched junction bases numbered 7, after V lost 4 bases and J lost 7 bases. The CDR3 loop reads CASSSRDRGVEQYF. The CDR3, as DNA: TGTGCCAGCAGTTCGCGGGACAGGGGTGTTGAGCAGTACTTC.

This chain connects TRBV10-3 to TRBJ1-1, with unresolved D. This CDR3 has 16 residues. Germline lookup yields CDR1 ENHRY and CDR2 SYGVKD. Deletions cut 6 bases from V and 1 base from J, with 18 bases between. The CDR3 sequence: CAIRIGPRETNTEAFF. CDR3 coding DNA: TGTGCCATCAGGATAGGACCCCGGGAAACGAACACTGAAGCTTTCTTT.

The J gene is TRBJ1-1, the V gene TRBV5-4; 10 bases match TRBD1. J was trimmed by 5 bases and V by 2 bases; bases with no gene match: 18. Germline V gene sequence: CDR1 SGHNT, CDR2 YYREEE (reference sequence). This CDR3 has 19 amino acids. The CDR3, as DNA: TGTGCCAGCAGCTTAGGGGCCCGGGACAGGGGTATTATTAGGACTGAAGCTTTCTTT. Its translation is CASSLGARDRGIIRTEAFF.

The chain links TRBV20-1 to TRBJ1-5; D gene unclear. CDR3 size: 13 residues. Germline-derived CDR1 and CDR2 are DFQATT and SNEGSKA (reference sequence). V was trimmed by 0 bases and J by 3 bases, leaving 6 bases between them. For the CDR3, the DNA is TGCAGTGCTAGAGATACGTTCAATCAGCCCCAGCATTTT. Amino acid sequence: CSARDTFNQPQHF.

This chain links TRBV7-9 with TRBJ2-7; 7 nucleotides line up with TRBD2. From germline, CDR1 is SEHNR and CDR2 FQNEAQ (reference sequence). The CDR3 extends over 16 amino acids. J was trimmed by 2 bases and V by 2 bases; bases with no gene match: 9. The CDR3 loop is CASSLRGGREAYEQYF. The CDR3 DNA reads as TGTGCCAGCAGCTTAAGAGGAGGGAGGGAGGCCTACGAGCAGTACTTC.

CDR3 region: CSASHRLNQPQHF. The DNA for the CDR3 is TGCAGTGCTAGTCACAGGCTTAATCAGCCCCAGCATTTT. This rearrangement joins TRBV20-1 to TRBJ1-5; possibly TRBD1 for D (5 bases). CDR3 size: 13 residues. Trimming took 3 bases from V and 4 from J, leaving 10 bases between them. CDR1 DFQATT and CDR2 SNEGSKA come from the germline V gene (reference sequence).

The rearrangement uses TRBV3-1 and TRBJ2-1; 11 bases match TRBD2. V gave up 1 base and J gave up 4 bases; unmatched junction bases: 3. From germline, CDR1 is LGHDT and CDR2 YNNKEL (reference sequence). The CDR3 extends over 16 amino acids. CDR3 bases: TGTGCCAGCAGCCAAGTGGGGACTAGCGGTTACAATGAGCAGTTCTTC. This sequence encodes CASSQVGTSGYNEQFF.

V and J are TRBV20-1 and TRBJ1-4; D might be TRBD1 (5 bases). The CDR3 length is 14 residues. The V and J ends lost 4 bases and 13 bases respectively, with 22 bases between them. From germline, CDR1 is DFQATT and CDR2 SNEGSKA (reference sequence). CDR3 region: CSAIAGTLLGVLFF. For the CDR3, the DNA is TGCAGTGCTATAGCCGGCACACTTCTAGGGGTACTGTTTTTT.

V gene TRBV6-1 combines with J gene TRBJ1-1, with 9 bases that match TRBD1. Trimming removed 6 bases from V and 0 bases from J; junction bases left unmatched: 8. The CDR3 spans 16 residues. Germline V gene sequence: CDR1 MNHNS, CDR2 SASEGT. The CDR3 coding sequence is TGTGCCAGCAGGAGTACAGGGGGCTCCGTGAACACTGAAGCTTTCTTT. Translation gives CASRSTGGSVNTEAFF.

The gene calls are TRBV19 and TRBJ1-2, with TRBD1 matching over 8 bases. In germline, CDR1 is LNHDA, CDR2 SQIVND (reference sequence). V lost 4 bases, J lost 4 bases, and 2 bases stayed unmatched. There are 13 residues in the CDR3. The CDR3 loop reads CASSRGQAYGYTF. The CDR3 coding sequence is TGTGCCAGTAGTAGGGGACAGGCCTATGGCTACACCTTC.

V and J are TRBV20-1 and TRBJ2-3; the D call may be TRBD1 or TRBD2 (5 bases each). Trimming left V 3 bases short and J 3 bases short, with 13 bases between. From germline, CDR1 is DFQATT and CDR2 SNEGSKA (reference sequence). This CDR3 is built from 14 residues. CDR3 DNA sequence: TGCAGTGCTAGGAGGGACCGGATAACAGATACGCAGTATTTT. Its protein is CSARRDRITDTQYF.

This clonotype was counted a single time. In DNA, the CDR3 is TGCAGCGTTGAAGTCCCGGAGGGCAGAGAGACCCAGTACTTC. It codes for CSVEVPEGRETQYF. The genes are TRBV29-1 and TRBJ2-5; the D gene is possibly TRBD2 (6 bases). CDR1 is SQVTM and CDR2 is ANQGSEA in the germline V gene. The V gene lost 1 base and the J gene lost 4 bases, with 13 bases spanning the gap. This CDR3 is built from 14 residues.